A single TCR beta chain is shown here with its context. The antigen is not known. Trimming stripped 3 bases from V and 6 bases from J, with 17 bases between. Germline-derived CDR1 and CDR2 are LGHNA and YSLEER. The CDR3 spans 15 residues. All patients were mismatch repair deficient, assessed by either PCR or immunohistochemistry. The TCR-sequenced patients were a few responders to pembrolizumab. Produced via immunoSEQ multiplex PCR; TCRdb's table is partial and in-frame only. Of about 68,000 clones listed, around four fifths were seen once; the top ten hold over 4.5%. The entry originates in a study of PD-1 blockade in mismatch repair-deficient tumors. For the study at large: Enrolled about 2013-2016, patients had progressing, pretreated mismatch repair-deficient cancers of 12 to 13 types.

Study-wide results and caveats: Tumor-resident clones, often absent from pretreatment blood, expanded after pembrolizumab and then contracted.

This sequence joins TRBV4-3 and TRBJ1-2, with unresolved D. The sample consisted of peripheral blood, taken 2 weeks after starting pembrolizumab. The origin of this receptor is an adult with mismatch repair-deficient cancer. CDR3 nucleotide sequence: TGCGCCAGCAGCCAGGTACTGGGAGAGGACGATGGCTACACCTTC. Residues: CASSQVLGEDDGYTF.